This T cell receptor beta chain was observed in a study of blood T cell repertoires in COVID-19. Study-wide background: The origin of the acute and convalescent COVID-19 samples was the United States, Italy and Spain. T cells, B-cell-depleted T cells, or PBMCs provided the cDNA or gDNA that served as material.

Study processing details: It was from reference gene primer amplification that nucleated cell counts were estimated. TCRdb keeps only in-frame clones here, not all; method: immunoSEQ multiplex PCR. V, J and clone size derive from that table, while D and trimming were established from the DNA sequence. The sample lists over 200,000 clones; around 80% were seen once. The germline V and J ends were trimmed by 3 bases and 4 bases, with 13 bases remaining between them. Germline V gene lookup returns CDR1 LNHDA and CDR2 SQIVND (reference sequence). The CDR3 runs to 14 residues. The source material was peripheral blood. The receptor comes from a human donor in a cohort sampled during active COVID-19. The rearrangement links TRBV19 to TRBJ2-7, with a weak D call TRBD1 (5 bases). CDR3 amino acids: CASSIGHPVYEQYF. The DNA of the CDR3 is TGTGCCAGTAGTATCGGACACCCTGTGTACGAGCAGTACTTC. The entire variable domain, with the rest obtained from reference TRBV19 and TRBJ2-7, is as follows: DGGITQSPKYLFRKEGQNVTLSCEQNLNHDAMYWYRQDPGQGLRLIYYSQIVNDFQKGDIAEGYSVSREKKESFPLTVTSAQKNPTAFYLCASSIGHPVYEQYFGPGTRLTVT.